These T cell receptor beta chains were read from a single sample in a study of cytomegalovirus exposure and HLA in healthy donors. Using immunoSEQ multiplex PCR, the repertoire was profiled, and TCRdb retains in-frame clones only, with some absent. Of 92,000 or so clones in the sample, 96% were seen once. Sequencing used PBMCs. The receptors were sampled from a man between 18 and 35 years old in good health and CMV-seronegative. Both conserved end residues are part of each CDR3. A D gene is named only where the DNA matches it firmly. Clone size is not always given. Where it is, it says once, few, many or a class for expanded clones.

cdr3_aa: CASRPDRGAYGYTF
cdr3_nt: TGTGCCAGTAGACCCGACAGGGGGGCCTATGGCTACACCTTC
j_call: TRBJ1-2
v_call: TRBV19
d_call: TRBD1
clone_size: .

cdr3_aa: CASSLQGASEKLFF
cdr3_nt: TGTGCCAGCAGTTTACAGGGGGCGAGTGAAAAACTGTTTTTT
j_call: TRBJ1-4
v_call: TRBV27
d_call: TRBD1
clone_size: .

cdr3_aa: CASSYEAGPSTDTQYF
cdr3_nt: TGTGCCAGCAGTTACGAGGCGGGACCTAGCACAGATACGCAGTATTTT
j_call: TRBJ2-3
v_call: TRBV6-5
d_call: .
clone_size: .

cdr3_aa: CASSLAPLAGVTYEQYF
cdr3_nt: TGTGCCAGCAGCTTAGCCCCCCTAGCGGGAGTTACCTACGAGCAGTACTTC
j_call: TRBJ2-7
v_call: TRBV11-2
d_call: TRBD2
clone_size: .

cdr3_aa: CASGGQLVTEAFF
cdr3_nt: TGTGCCAGCGGGGGACAGTTGGTGACTGAAGCTTTCTTT
j_call: TRBJ1-1
v_call: TRBV2
d_call: TRBD1
clone_size: .

cdr3_aa: CASSQQDLTGGGNQPQHF
cdr3_nt: TGCGCCAGCAGCCAACAAGATCTGACAGGGGGTGGGAATCAGCCCCAGCATTTT
j_call: TRBJ1-5
v_call: TRBV4-1
d_call: TRBD1
clone_size: .

cdr3_aa: CASSPDSLSLGQHNQPQHF
cdr3_nt: TGCGCCAGCAGCCCCGATTCCCTTAGTTTGGGACAGCATAATCAGCCCCAGCATTTT
j_call: TRBJ1-5
v_call: TRBV4-1
d_call: TRBD1
clone_size: once

cdr3_aa: CASSTGQAQPEAFF
cdr3_nt: TGTGCCAGCAGCACGGGACAGGCCCAGCCTGAAGCTTTCTTT
j_call: TRBJ1-1
v_call: TRBV5-4
d_call: TRBD1
clone_size: .

cdr3_aa: CASSLSGRETQYF
cdr3_nt: TGTGCTAGCAGCTTGAGCGGGAGGGAGACCCAGTACTTC
j_call: TRBJ2-5
v_call: TRBV7-7
d_call: TRBD2
clone_size: .

cdr3_aa: CASSFSGGSYEQYF
cdr3_nt: TGTGCCAGCAGTTTTAGCGGGGGCTCCTACGAGCAGTACTTC
j_call: TRBJ2-7
v_call: TRBV27
d_call: TRBD2
clone_size: .

cdr3_aa: CASSLPTGDPYEQYF
cdr3_nt: TGCGCCAGCAGCTTACCAACAGGGGACCCCTACGAGCAGTACTTC
j_call: TRBJ2-7
v_call: TRBV5-1
d_call: TRBD1
clone_size: .

cdr3_aa: CASSVAGSTGELFF
cdr3_nt: TGTGCCAGCAGCGTAGCTGGCAGCACCGGGGAGCTGTTTTTT
j_call: TRBJ2-2
v_call: TRBV9
d_call: .
clone_size: .

cdr3_aa: CATSRERAGAGFNEQFF
cdr3_nt: TGTGCCACCAGCAGAGAAAGGGCGGGAGCGGGGTTCAATGAGCAGTTCTTC
j_call: TRBJ2-1
v_call: TRBV15
d_call: TRBD2
clone_size: .

cdr3_aa: CASSPGSLSGNTIYF
cdr3_nt: TGTGCCAGCAGTCCAGGGTCCCTCTCTGGAAACACCATATATTTT
j_call: TRBJ1-3
v_call: TRBV6-5
d_call: .
clone_size: .

cdr3_aa: CASSQELGYQETQYF
cdr3_nt: TGCGCCAGCAGCCAAGAACTAGGGTACCAAGAGACCCAGTACTTC
j_call: TRBJ2-5
v_call: TRBV4-1
d_call: .
clone_size: .

cdr3_aa: CASSRLAGGREQYF
cdr3_nt: TGTGCCAGCAGCCGACTAGCGGGAGGGAGGGAGCAGTACTTC
j_call: TRBJ2-7
v_call: TRBV28
d_call: TRBD2
clone_size: .

cdr3_aa: CASSQTRGYNEQFF
cdr3_nt: TGTGCCAGCAGCCAAACAAGGGGCTACAATGAGCAGTTCTTC
j_call: TRBJ2-1
v_call: TRBV6-5
d_call: .
clone_size: .

cdr3_aa: CASRAGDANTGELFF
cdr3_nt: TGTGCCAGTAGAGCGGGAGATGCTAACACCGGGGAGCTGTTTTTT
j_call: TRBJ2-2
v_call: TRBV19
d_call: TRBD2
clone_size: .

cdr3_aa: CASGPGDAEAFF
cdr3_nt: TGTGCTAGTGGACCGGGGGACGCTGAAGCTTTCTTT
j_call: TRBJ1-1
v_call: TRBV12-5
d_call: .
clone_size: .

cdr3_aa: CASSQAGETQYF
cdr3_nt: TGCGCCAGCAGCCAAGCGGGGGAGACCCAGTACTTC
j_call: TRBJ2-5
v_call: TRBV4-3
d_call: .
clone_size: .

cdr3_aa: CASSQDGTSGRLSGANVLTF
cdr3_nt: TGCGCCAGCAGCCAAGACGGGACTAGCGGGAGGCTCTCTGGGGCCAACGTCCTGACTTTC
j_call: TRBJ2-6
v_call: TRBV4-1
d_call: TRBD2
clone_size: few

cdr3_aa: CASSVGPPGQSSGNTIYF
cdr3_nt: TGTGCCAGCAGCGTAGGTCCCCCCGGACAGAGCTCTGGAAACACCATATATTTT
j_call: TRBJ1-3
v_call: TRBV9
d_call: .
clone_size: .

cdr3_aa: CASSLIELAAPDTQYF
cdr3_nt: TGCGCCAGCAGCTTGATTGAACTAGCAGCCCCAGATACGCAGTATTTT
j_call: TRBJ2-3
v_call: TRBV5-1
d_call: .
clone_size: .

cdr3_aa: CAISDRGDTGELFF
cdr3_nt: TGTGCCATCAGTGATCGGGGTGACACCGGGGAGCTGTTTTTT
j_call: TRBJ2-2
v_call: TRBV10-3
d_call: .
clone_size: .

cdr3_aa: CASSIRRLAGVGTQYF
cdr3_nt: TGTGCCAGCAGCATCCGCCGCTTAGCGGGAGTCGGTACGCAGTATTTT
j_call: TRBJ2-3
v_call: TRBV7-8
d_call: TRBD2
clone_size: once

cdr3_aa: CSAMTGGGEKLFF
cdr3_nt: TGCAGCGCTATGACAGGGGGCGGTGAAAAACTGTTTTTT
j_call: TRBJ1-4
v_call: TRBV29-1
d_call: TRBD1
clone_size: .

cdr3_aa: CATSRGSGRAEETQYF
cdr3_nt: TGTGCCACCAGCAGGGGTAGCGGGAGGGCCGAAGAGACCCAGTACTTC
j_call: TRBJ2-5
v_call: TRBV15
d_call: TRBD2
clone_size: .

cdr3_aa: CASSYGGTGDQPQHF
cdr3_nt: TGTGCCAGCAGTTACGGCGGGACAGGGGATCAGCCCCAGCATTTT
j_call: TRBJ1-5
v_call: TRBV6-5
d_call: TRBD1
clone_size: .

cdr3_aa: CASSSVTSGRYEQFF
cdr3_nt: TGTGCCAGCAGTTCCGTGACTAGCGGGCGATATGAGCAGTTCTTC
j_call: TRBJ2-1
v_call: TRBV6-5
d_call: TRBD2
clone_size: .

cdr3_aa: CASSETDRADQPQHF
cdr3_nt: TGTGCCAGCAGCGAGACGGACAGGGCCGATCAGCCCCAGCATTTT
j_call: TRBJ1-5
v_call: TRBV2
d_call: TRBD1
clone_size: .

cdr3_aa: CASSPTLSTEAFF
cdr3_nt: TGTGCCAGTAGCCCTACCTTAAGCACTGAAGCTTTCTTT
j_call: TRBJ1-1
v_call: TRBV19
d_call: .
clone_size: .

cdr3_aa: CASSFSGSSYNEQFF
cdr3_nt: TGTGCCAGCAGCTTTAGCGGGAGCTCCTACAATGAGCAGTTCTTC
j_call: TRBJ2-1
v_call: TRBV11-3
d_call: TRBD2
clone_size: .

cdr3_aa: CASRGSWYEQYF
cdr3_nt: TGTGCCAGCAGGGGGAGTTGGTACGAGCAGTACTTC
j_call: TRBJ2-7
v_call: TRBV27
d_call: .
clone_size: .

cdr3_aa: CASSNIFTGTGIADTQYF
cdr3_nt: TGTGCCAGCAGCAATATATTCACCGGGACAGGGATCGCAGATACGCAGTATTTT
j_call: TRBJ2-3
v_call: TRBV9
d_call: TRBD1
clone_size: .

cdr3_aa: CASSFLLNEQYF
cdr3_nt: TGTGCCAGCAGTTTCCTTTTAAACGAGCAGTACTTC
j_call: TRBJ2-7
v_call: TRBV28
d_call: .
clone_size: once

cdr3_aa: CASSLRDWGLAGPYEQYF
cdr3_nt: TGTGCCAGCAGTCTGCGGGACTGGGGACTAGCGGGGCCCTACGAGCAGTACTTC
j_call: TRBJ2-7
v_call: TRBV28
d_call: TRBD2
clone_size: .

cdr3_aa: CASSRMSSGGPNEQFF
cdr3_nt: TGCGCCAGCAGCCGGATGTCTAGCGGGGGTCCCAATGAGCAGTTCTTC
j_call: TRBJ2-1
v_call: TRBV5-1
d_call: TRBD2
clone_size: .

cdr3_aa: CSLNTGQAYSYEQYF
cdr3_nt: TGCAGCTTAAATACGGGACAGGCCTACTCCTACGAGCAGTACTTC
j_call: TRBJ2-7
v_call: TRBV29-1
d_call: TRBD1
clone_size: .

cdr3_aa: CASSDDRDPQHF
cdr3_nt: TGTGCCAGCAGTGACGACAGGGATCCCCAGCATTTT
j_call: TRBJ1-5
v_call: TRBV6-5
d_call: TRBD1
clone_size: .

cdr3_aa: CASSENSRLNTEAFF
cdr3_nt: TGTGCCAGCTCAGAGAACAGCCGCCTGAACACTGAAGCTTTCTTT
j_call: TRBJ1-1
v_call: TRBV18
d_call: .
clone_size: .

cdr3_aa: CAWSVPGGASEKLFF
cdr3_nt: TGTGCCTGGAGTGTACCAGGGGGAGCGAGTGAAAAACTGTTTTTT
j_call: TRBJ1-4
v_call: TRBV30
d_call: TRBD1
clone_size: .

cdr3_aa: CASGLDRNNEQFF
cdr3_nt: TGTGCTAGTGGCCTCGACAGAAACAATGAGCAGTTCTTC
j_call: TRBJ2-1
v_call: TRBV12-5
d_call: .
clone_size: .

cdr3_aa: CASSLQGANYGYTF
cdr3_nt: TGTGCCAGCAGCTTGCAGGGGGCTAACTATGGCTACACCTTC
j_call: TRBJ1-2
v_call: TRBV5-4
d_call: TRBD1
clone_size: .

cdr3_aa: CASTDTRTQETQYF
cdr3_nt: TGTGCCAGCACGGACACCCGCACCCAAGAGACCCAGTACTTC
j_call: TRBJ2-5
v_call: TRBV25-1
d_call: .
clone_size: .

cdr3_aa: CSLQGGHGDLGDQYF
cdr3_nt: TGTTCGCTCCAAGGAGGGCACGGTGATTTAGGGGACCAGTACTTC
j_call: TRBJ2-5
v_call: TRBV30
d_call: .
clone_size: once

cdr3_aa: CASSIAALQETQYF
cdr3_nt: TGTGCCAGTAGTATCGCGGCACTTCAAGAGACCCAGTACTTC
j_call: TRBJ2-5
v_call: TRBV19
d_call: .
clone_size: .

cdr3_aa: CASSKPRYVSTGGNYGYTF
cdr3_nt: TGTGCCAGTAGTAAACCCCGGTATGTCTCGACAGGGGGCAACTATGGCTACACCTTC
j_call: TRBJ1-2
v_call: TRBV19
d_call: TRBD1
clone_size: .

cdr3_aa: CASSQTGGQGIRKLFF
cdr3_nt: TGTGCCAGCAGCCAGACCGGTGGACAGGGAATTAGAAAACTGTTTTTT
j_call: TRBJ1-4
v_call: TRBV5-4
d_call: TRBD1
clone_size: .

cdr3_aa: CASSAHPFGRRKDTGELFF
cdr3_nt: TGTGCCAGCAGCGCTCACCCATTCGGTAGGAGAAAGGACACCGGGGAGCTGTTTTTT
j_call: TRBJ2-2
v_call: TRBV9
d_call: .
clone_size: .

cdr3_aa: CASSELALMTGTKNEQFF
cdr3_nt: TGTGCCAGCAGTGAATTAGCTTTAATGACAGGGACAAAAAATGAGCAGTTCTTC
j_call: TRBJ2-1
v_call: TRBV6-1
d_call: TRBD1
clone_size: .

cdr3_aa: CASSEGGDVGNEQFF
cdr3_nt: TGCGCCAGCAGCGAGGGAGGGGATGTTGGCAATGAGCAGTTCTTC
j_call: TRBJ2-1
v_call: TRBV10-1
d_call: TRBD2
clone_size: once

cdr3_aa: CASSLGGTGLDTQYF
cdr3_nt: TGCGCCAGCAGCTTGGGGGGGACAGGTTTGGATACGCAGTATTTT
j_call: TRBJ2-3
v_call: TRBV5-1
d_call: TRBD1
clone_size: .

cdr3_aa: CASRPGLAGDWNEQFF
cdr3_nt: TGTGCCAGCAGGCCAGGACTAGCGGGAGATTGGAATGAGCAGTTCTTC
j_call: TRBJ2-1
v_call: TRBV2
d_call: TRBD2
clone_size: .

cdr3_aa: CASSPSDPQGLAAPDTQYF
cdr3_nt: TGTGCCAGCAGTCCCTCCGACCCTCAGGGACTAGCGGCGCCAGATACGCAGTATTTT
j_call: TRBJ2-3
v_call: TRBV28
d_call: TRBD2
clone_size: .

cdr3_aa: CASNVGLATEETQYF
cdr3_nt: TGCGCCAGCAACGTGGGACTAGCGACCGAAGAGACCCAGTACTTC
j_call: TRBJ2-5
v_call: TRBV10-2
d_call: TRBD2
clone_size: once